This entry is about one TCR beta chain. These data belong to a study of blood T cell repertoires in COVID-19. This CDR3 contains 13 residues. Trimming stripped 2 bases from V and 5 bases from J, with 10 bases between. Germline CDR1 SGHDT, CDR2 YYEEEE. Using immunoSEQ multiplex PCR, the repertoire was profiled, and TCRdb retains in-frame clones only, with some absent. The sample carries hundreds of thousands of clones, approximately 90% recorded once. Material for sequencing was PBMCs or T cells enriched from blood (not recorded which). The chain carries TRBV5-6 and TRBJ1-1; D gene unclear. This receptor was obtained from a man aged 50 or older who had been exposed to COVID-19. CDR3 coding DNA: TGTGCCAGCAGCTTCGGTACGTTAACTGAAGCTTTCTTT. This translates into CASSFGTLTEAFF.